This TCR beta chain was found in a study of quantifying T cell responses using KT2 cells. Study-level background: cDNA was made from DNase-treated RNA using alpha and beta constant primers.

KT2, a clone with a known TCR, was spiked into unfractionated PBMC. A single-stranded UMI oligo with SP2 sequence was ligated to cDNA 3' ends. An equimolar mix of RC1.1 and RC1.2 primed the beta chain across TRBC1 and TRBC2. TCRdb reprocessed the UMI-ligation and nested PCR reads with MiXCR, giving one entry per CDR3 protein. In the table there are tens of thousands of distinct CDR3 sequences, 11% of which are singletons. This CDR3 is 14 amino acids long. V was cut by 1 base and J by 8 bases, with 14 bases left in between. The germline CDR1 and CDR2 sequences are LGHDT and YNNKEL (reference sequence). There are a few counts of this clonotype.

This chain joins TRBV3-1 and TRBJ1-2, with a weak D call TRBD1 (5 bases). Material: PBMCs spiked with cells of the T cell clone KT2. This TCR derives from a human donor. In DNA form, the CDR3 reads TGTGCCAGCAGCCAAGTCGGACCTCAGGGCGGCTACACCTTC. Its translation is CASSQVGPQGGYTF.